The TCR beta chain under discussion was sequenced for a study of T cell responses to AZD1222 COVID-19 vaccine. The overall study: The study pooled second doses at about 4 or about 12 weeks.

General study points: Spike was spanned by vaccine-associated CD4 TCRs, which were dominant at 160-218 and 743-854.

TCRdb's copy holds only in-frame clones and misses some; the assay was immunoSEQ multiplex PCR. The sample lists some 180,000 clones, roughly 92% occurring once. Regarding this clone: Antigen: not known.

This receptor was identified in an adult in good health. The source material was peripheral blood, sampled on day 0 of AZD1222 vaccination.

The CDR3 loop is CAWSTTAGTGELFF. CDR3 nucleotide sequence: TGTGCCTGGAGTACAACCGCGGGCACCGGGGAGCTGTTTTTT. The V gene is TRBV30, the J gene TRBJ2-2, with D maybe TRBD2 (5 bases). The germline V gene encodes CDR1 GTSNPN and CDR2 SVGIG (reference sequence). The CDR3 runs to 14 residues. Trimming took off 2 bases at V and 4 bases at J, with 11 bases between the two ends.